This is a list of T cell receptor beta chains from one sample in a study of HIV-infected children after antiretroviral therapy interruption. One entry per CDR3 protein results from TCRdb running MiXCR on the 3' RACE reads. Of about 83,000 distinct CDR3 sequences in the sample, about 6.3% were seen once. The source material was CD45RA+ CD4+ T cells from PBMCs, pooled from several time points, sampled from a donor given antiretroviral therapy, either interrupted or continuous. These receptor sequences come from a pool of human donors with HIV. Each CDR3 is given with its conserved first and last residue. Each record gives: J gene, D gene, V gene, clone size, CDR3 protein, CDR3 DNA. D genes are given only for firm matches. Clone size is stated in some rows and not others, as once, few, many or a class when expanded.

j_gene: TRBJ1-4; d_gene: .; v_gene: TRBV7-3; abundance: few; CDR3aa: CASSFRGVNEKLFF; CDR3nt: TGTGCCAGCAGCTTTCGTGGGGTTAATGAAAAACTGTTTTTT
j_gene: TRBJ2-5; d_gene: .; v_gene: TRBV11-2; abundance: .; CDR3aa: CASSPMVDHGETQYF; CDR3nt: TGTGCCAGCTCCCCCATGGTCGACCATGGGGAGACCCAGTACTTC
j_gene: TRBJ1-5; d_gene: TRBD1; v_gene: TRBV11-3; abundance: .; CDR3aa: CASSWDRGQPQHF; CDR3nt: TGTGCCAGCAGCTGGGACAGGGGTCAGCCCCAGCATTTT
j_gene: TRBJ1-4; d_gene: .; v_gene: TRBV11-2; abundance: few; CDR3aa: CASSLDQGRVEKLFF; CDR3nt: TGTGCCAGCAGCTTAGATCAAGGCAGGGTTGAAAAACTGTTTTTT
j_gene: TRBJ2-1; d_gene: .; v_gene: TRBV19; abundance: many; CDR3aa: CASSIVLYNEQFF; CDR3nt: TGTGCCAGTAGTATAGTACTATACAATGAGCAGTTCTTC
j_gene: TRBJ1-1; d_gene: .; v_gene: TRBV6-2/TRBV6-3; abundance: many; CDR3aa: CASSYSRDNTEAFF; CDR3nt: TGTGCCAGCAGTTACTCGCGAGACAACACTGAAGCTTTCTTT
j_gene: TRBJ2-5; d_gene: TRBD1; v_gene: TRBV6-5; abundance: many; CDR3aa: CASGDSSAEETQYF; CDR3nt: TGTGCCAGCGGGGACAGTTCCGCGGAGGAGACCCAGTACTTC
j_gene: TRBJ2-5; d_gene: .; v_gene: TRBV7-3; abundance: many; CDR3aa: CASSFPGVQETQYF; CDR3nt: TGTGCCAGCAGCTTCCCAGGGGTCCAAGAGACCCAGTACTTC
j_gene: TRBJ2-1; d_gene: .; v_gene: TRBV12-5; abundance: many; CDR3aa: CASGRAAGIGPEFF; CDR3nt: TGTGCTAGTGGGCGGGCGGCTGGGATAGGTCCGGAGTTCTTC
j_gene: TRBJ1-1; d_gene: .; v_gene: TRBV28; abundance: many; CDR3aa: CASSFLVREAFF; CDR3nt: TGTGCCAGCAGTTTTTTGGTACGGGAAGCTTTCTTT
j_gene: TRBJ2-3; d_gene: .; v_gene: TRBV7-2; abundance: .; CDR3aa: CASRQPGLSSTDTQYF; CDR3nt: TGTGCCAGCAGACAGCCGGGACTCTCTAGCACAGATACGCAGTATTTT
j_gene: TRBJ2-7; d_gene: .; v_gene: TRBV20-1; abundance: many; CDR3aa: CSARDQGRAYEQYF; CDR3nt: TGCAGTGCTAGAGACCAGGGTAGGGCCTACGAGCAGTACTTC
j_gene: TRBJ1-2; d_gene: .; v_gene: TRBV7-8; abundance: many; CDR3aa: CASSLWPTRTDIGANYGYTF; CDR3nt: TGTGCCAGCAGCTTATGGCCCACAAGGACGGATATCGGAGCTAACTATGGCTACACCTTC
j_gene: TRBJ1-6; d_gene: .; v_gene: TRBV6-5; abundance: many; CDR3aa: CASSYSAQRGNNSPLHF; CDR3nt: TGTGCCAGCAGTTACTCCGCGCAGAGGGGGAATAATTCACCCCTCCACTTT
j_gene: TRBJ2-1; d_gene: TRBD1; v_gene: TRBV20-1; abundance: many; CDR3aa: CSAKGQTGGLFF; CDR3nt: TGCAGTGCTAAAGGGCAGACAGGGGGATTGTTCTTC
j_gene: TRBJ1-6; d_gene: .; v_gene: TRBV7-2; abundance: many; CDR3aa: CASSAGHLGLTTSPLHF; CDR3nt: TGTGCCAGCAGCGCGGGACACCTCGGGTTAACTACTTCACCCCTCCACTTT
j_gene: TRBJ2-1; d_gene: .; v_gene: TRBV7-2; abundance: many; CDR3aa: CASSLRSGAGTNEQFF; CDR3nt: TGTGCCAGCAGCTTAAGGTCGGGGGCTGGTACTAATGAGCAGTTCTTC
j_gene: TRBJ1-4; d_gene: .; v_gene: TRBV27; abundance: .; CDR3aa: CASRSGATNEKLFF; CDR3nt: TGTGCCAGCAGGTCAGGGGCAACTAATGAAAAACTGTTTTTT
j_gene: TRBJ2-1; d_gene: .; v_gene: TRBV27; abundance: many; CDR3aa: CASSPAGRLHNEQFF; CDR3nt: TGTGCCAGCAGTCCGGCGGGGAGGCTTCACAATGAGCAGTTCTTC
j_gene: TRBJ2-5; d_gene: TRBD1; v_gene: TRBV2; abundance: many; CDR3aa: CAIRPGGETQYF; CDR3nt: TGTGCCATCCGCCCAGGGGGAGAGACCCAGTACTTC
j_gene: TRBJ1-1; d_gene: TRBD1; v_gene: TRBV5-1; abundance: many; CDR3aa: CASSFRTGANTEAFF; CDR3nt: TGCGCCAGCAGCTTTCGGACAGGGGCGAACACTGAAGCTTTCTTT
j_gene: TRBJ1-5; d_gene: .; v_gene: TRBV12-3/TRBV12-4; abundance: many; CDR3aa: CASSLGGSDQPQHF; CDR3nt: TGTGCCAGCAGCCTCGGGGGATCCGATCAGCCCCAGCATTTT
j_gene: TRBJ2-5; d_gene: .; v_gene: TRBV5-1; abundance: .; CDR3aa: CASSIRDTTETQYF; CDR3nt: TGCGCCAGCAGCATCCGGGACACCACGGAGACCCAGTACTTC
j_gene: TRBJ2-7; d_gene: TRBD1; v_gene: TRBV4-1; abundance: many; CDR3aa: CASSPGDRTYEQYF; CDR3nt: TGCGCCAGCAGCCCTGGGGACAGAACCTACGAGCAGTACTTC
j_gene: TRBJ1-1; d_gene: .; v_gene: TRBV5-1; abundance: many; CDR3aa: CASSLEVNTEAFF; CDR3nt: TGCGCCAGCAGCTTGGAAGTGAACACTGAAGCTTTCTTT
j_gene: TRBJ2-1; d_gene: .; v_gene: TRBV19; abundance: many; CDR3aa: CASSIWAGGSEQFF; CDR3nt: TGTGCCAGTAGTATTTGGGCAGGGGGGAGTGAGCAGTTCTTC
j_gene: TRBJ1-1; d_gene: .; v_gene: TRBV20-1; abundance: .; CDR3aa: CSARVVGGPEAFF; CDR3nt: TGCAGTGCTAGAGTGGTCGGCGGCCCTGAAGCTTTCTTT
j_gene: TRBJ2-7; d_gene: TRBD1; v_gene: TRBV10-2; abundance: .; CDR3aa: CASSPSFLGTGDYEQYF; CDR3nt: TGCGCCAGCAGTCCCTCCTTTCTAGGGACAGGGGACTACGAGCAGTACTTC
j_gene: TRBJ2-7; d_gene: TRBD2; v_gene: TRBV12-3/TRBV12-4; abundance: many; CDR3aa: CASSLRGGGGPVGQYF; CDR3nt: TGTGCCAGCAGTTTACGCGGGGGCGGGGGGCCGGTTGGGCAGTACTTC
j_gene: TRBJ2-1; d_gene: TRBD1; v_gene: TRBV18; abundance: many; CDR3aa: CASSPSGGYEQFF; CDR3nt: TGTGCCAGCTCACCTTCAGGGGGCTATGAGCAGTTCTTC
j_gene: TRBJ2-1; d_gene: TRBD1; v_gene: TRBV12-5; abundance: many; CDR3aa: CASGPSGTGLRDEQFF; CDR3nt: TGTGCTAGTGGTCCGTCAGGGACAGGGCTTAGGGATGAGCAGTTCTTC